Listed here is a single T cell receptor (beta chain). This CDR3 is built from 13 residues. V was trimmed by 9 bases and J by 0 bases, leaving 11 bases between them. Germline CDR1 reads LNHDA; CDR2 reads SQIVND (reference sequence). The data stem from a study of blood T cell repertoires in COVID-19. Study at large: Acute-phase and convalescent COVID-19 samples originated in the United States, Italy and Spain. Sample material is recorded as cDNA or gDNA derived from T cells, B-cell-depleted T cells, or PBMCs.

The assay was immunoSEQ multiplex PCR, and TCRdb's table has in-frame clones only and misses some. The repertoire holds approximately 350,000 clones, 91% seen once, with roughly 3% in the top ten. The receptor was isolated from a woman under 30 who had recovered from COVID-19. The rearrangement joins TRBV19 to TRBJ1-1; a possible D gene is TRBD1 (5 bases). Sequenced material: peripheral blood. The CDR3 DNA sequence: TGTGCCAGCCGTCGACAGATGAACACTGAAGCTTTCTTT. Amino acids: CASRRQMNTEAFF.